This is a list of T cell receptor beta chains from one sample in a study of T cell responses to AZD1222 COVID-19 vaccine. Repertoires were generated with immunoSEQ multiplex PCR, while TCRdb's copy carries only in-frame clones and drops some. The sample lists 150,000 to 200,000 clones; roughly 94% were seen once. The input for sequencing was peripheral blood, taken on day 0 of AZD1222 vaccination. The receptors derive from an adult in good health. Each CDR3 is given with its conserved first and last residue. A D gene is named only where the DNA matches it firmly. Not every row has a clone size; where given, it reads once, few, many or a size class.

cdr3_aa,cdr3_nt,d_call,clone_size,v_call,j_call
CASSLLGTVDGYTF,TGTGCCAGCAGCTTACTGGGGACAGTGGATGGCTACACCTTC,TRBD1,-,TRBV7-2,TRBJ1-2
CASSSRGGNTYNEQFF,TGTGCCAGCAGCTCCCGCGGCGGGAACACCTACAATGAGCAGTTCTTC,-,-,TRBV5-4,TRBJ2-1
CASSLEGPQNQPQHF,TGTGCCAGCAGCCTGGAGGGGCCCCAAAATCAGCCCCAGCATTTT,-,-,TRBV7-2,TRBJ1-5
CASSPDRLGDQPQHF,TGTGCCAGCAGCCCCGACAGGCTAGGCGATCAGCCCCAGCATTTT,-,-,TRBV7-9,TRBJ1-5
CASSRDRGTTGELFF,TGTGCCAGCAGTCGGGACAGGGGGACCACCGGGGAGCTGTTTTTT,TRBD1,-,TRBV6-4,TRBJ2-2
CASSPTGSNKGYGYTF,TGTGCCAGCTCACCGACAGGGAGTAACAAGGGCTATGGCTACACCTTC,TRBD1,-,TRBV18,TRBJ1-2
CASSPTAGINYGYTF,TGCGCCAGCAGCCCCACCGCAGGTATTAACTATGGCTACACCTTC,-,-,TRBV4-1,TRBJ1-2
CAWSASGKPYEQYF,TGTGCCTGGAGTGCCAGCGGCAAACCCTACGAGCAGTACTTC,-,-,TRBV30,TRBJ2-7
CASSPGVGFVVLTEAFF,TGTGCCAGCAGTCCAGGGGTCGGGTTTGTGGTTCTCACTGAAGCTTTCTTT,-,-,TRBV6-2/TRBV6-3,TRBJ1-1
CAEGQPNQPQHF,TGTGCCGAGGGACAGCCCAATCAGCCCCAGCATTTT,TRBD1,-,TRBV30,TRBJ1-5
CAWSVGAREAFF,TGTGCCTGGAGTGTGGGGGCGCGTGAAGCTTTCTTT,-,-,TRBV30,TRBJ1-1
CATEEDSEAFF,TGTGCCACAGAAGAGGACAGTGAAGCTTTCTTT,-,-,TRBV19,TRBJ1-1
CASSLNGNRNTEAFF,TGTGCCAGCAGCTTAAATGGAAATAGGAACACTGAAGCTTTCTTT,-,-,TRBV7-2,TRBJ1-1
CSVKNRTEQPQHF,TGCAGCGTTAAAAACAGAACGGAGCAGCCCCAGCATTTT,-,-,TRBV29-1,TRBJ1-5
CASSQNQGTGYTF,TGCGCCAGCAGCCAGAACCAGGGTACGGGCTACACCTTC,-,-,TRBV4-1,TRBJ1-2
CATSDSRGRAEAFF,TGTGCCACCAGTGATTCAAGGGGACGGGCAGAAGCTTTCTTT,-,-,TRBV24-1,TRBJ1-1
CASSIDRASVVPDTQYF,TGTGCCAGTAGTATTGATCGGGCTAGCGTCGTCCCAGATACGCAGTATTTT,-,-,TRBV19,TRBJ2-3
CAWRVGRYNSPLHF,TGTGCCTGGAGAGTTGGGCGTTATAATTCACCCCTCCACTTT,-,-,TRBV30,TRBJ1-6
CASSQANREVYEQYF,TGCGCCAGCAGCCAGGCTAACAGGGAGGTCTACGAGCAGTACTTC,-,-,TRBV4-1,TRBJ2-7
CASSIADGSYEQYF,TGTGCCAGTAGTATAGCAGACGGTTCCTACGAGCAGTACTTC,-,-,TRBV19,TRBJ2-7
CASSYSIAGTGNTIYF,TGTGCCAGCAGTTACTCGATTGCAGGGACTGGAAACACCATATATTTT,-,-,TRBV6-5,TRBJ1-3
CASHHNEQFF,TGTGCCAGCCACCACAATGAGCAGTTCTTC,-,-,TRBV5-5,TRBJ2-1
CASSTLSSGEKLFF,TGTGCCAGCAGCACGCTAAGCTCGGGGGAAAAACTGTTTTTT,-,-,TRBV28,TRBJ1-4
CASSQVGQTHYGYTF,TGTGCCAGCAGCCAAGTTGGGCAGACTCACTATGGCTACACCTTC,-,once,TRBV3-1/TRBV3-2,TRBJ1-2
CASSELRGDYQPQHF,TGTGCCAGCAGTGAATTAAGAGGGGATTATCAGCCCCAGCATTTT,-,-,TRBV6-1,TRBJ1-5
CASSHEGSLESSGNTIYF,TGTGCCAGCAGCCATGAGGGTTCATTGGAGAGCTCTGGAAACACCATATATTTT,-,few,TRBV14,TRBJ1-3
CAWTIIGAPDYGYTF,TGTGCCTGGACAATTATTGGGGCGCCGGACTATGGCTACACCTTC,-,-,TRBV30,TRBJ1-2
CAISASGQANQPQHF,TGTGCCATCAGTGCATCGGGACAAGCTAATCAGCCCCAGCATTTT,-,-,TRBV10-3,TRBJ1-5
CASSLYLVGWSNNQPQHF,TGTGCCAGCAGTTTGTATCTTGTCGGGTGGAGCAACAATCAGCCCCAGCATTTT,-,-,TRBV28,TRBJ1-5
CASSLLVRGNYGYTF,TGTGCCAGCAGTTTATTGGTCAGGGGGAACTATGGCTACACCTTC,TRBD1,once,TRBV28,TRBJ1-2
CASSLTDITYEQYF,TGTGCCAGTAGCCTGACTGACATAACCTACGAGCAGTACTTC,-,-,TRBV19,TRBJ2-7
CASARGPPGQVKNTEAFF,TGCGCCTCCGCCAGGGGGCCTCCGGGACAGGTGAAGAACACTGAAGCTTTCTTT,TRBD1,-,TRBV5-1,TRBJ1-1